This TCR beta chain was retrieved from a study of T cell responses to AZD1222 COVID-19 vaccine. Background on the study: Pooling was applied to second doses at about 4 or about 12 weeks.

This CDR3 has 16 residues. Germline V lookup: CDR1 MNHNS, CDR2 SASEGT. V dropped 1 base and J dropped 9; count of bases not matched to a gene: 11. This clone was counted only a few times. The antigen is not known. The data were produced by immunoSEQ multiplex PCR, yet TCRdb's version contains in-frame clones alone and is incomplete. The sample records roughly 120,000 clones, about nine tenths being singletons. Findings and limits, study-wide: Seropositivity was recorded at baseline in only a handful of AZD1222 recipients. Distributed over spike, vaccine-associated CD4 TCRs predominated at 160-218 and 743-854.

V is TRBV6-1 and J is TRBJ2-1, with 8 bases aligning to TRBD1. The origin of this receptor is an adult in good health. The input for sequencing was peripheral blood, taken on day 0 of AZD1222 vaccination. The CDR3 DNA reads TGTGCCAGCAGTGAAGTAGCCGGACAGGGTACTGGTGAGCAGTTCTTC. The encoded protein is CASSEVAGQGTGEQFF.